The present T cell receptor beta chain was sequenced within a study of human T cells and chemical hapten exposure. It was unfractionated whole blood from which total RNA was extracted. General study points: After DPC sensitization, TCRs above 1 in 1000 frequency showed no change.

Within the library, unique molecular identifiers were attached to each individual cDNA molecule. In TCRdb, the 5' RACE reads were re-called with MiXCR into one record per CDR3 protein. The table has under 85,000 distinct CDR3 sequences, approximately 7.7% seen once; the top ten hold 2% to 2.5%. This clonotype was counted a few times. Its antigen is undetermined. V dropped 2 bases and J dropped 5; count of bases not matched to a gene: 6. CDR1 and CDR2 from the germline V gene are MNHEY and SVGEGT. The CDR3 length is 15 residues. The V and J genes are TRBV6-2 or TRBV6-3 and TRBJ2-5, with 9 bases lining up with TRBD2. This TCR was recovered from a male donor in good health. The CDR3 here is CASSYAASGIETQYF. CDR3 in DNA: TGTGCCAGCAGTTACGCTGCTAGCGGGATTGAGACCCAGTACTTC.